This T cell receptor (beta chain) came from a study of blood T cell repertoires in COVID-19. At the level of the study: In each case, the material was cDNA or gDNA derived from T cells, B-cell-depleted T cells, or PBMCs.

Some clones are missing from TCRdb's copy, which holds only in-frame ones; the method was immunoSEQ multiplex PCR. The sample gives 140,000 or so clones, approximately 80% of which show up once; 6.2% is in the top ten. CDR1 is SEHNR, CDR2 FQNEAQ, per germline (reference sequence). V lost 4 bases and J lost 6, with 13 bases in between. The CDR3 length is 14 residues. The chain has TRBV7-9 and TRBJ1-5; a possible D gene is TRBD1 (6 bases). The clonotype originates from a woman aged 40 to 50 who had recovered from COVID-19. Sequencing was carried out using PBMCs or T cells enriched from blood (not recorded which). CDR3 sequence: CASSSEGGAQPQHF. The CDR3, as DNA: TGTGCCAGCAGCTCCGAAGGGGGAGCTCAGCCCCAGCATTTT. Together with reference TRBV7-9 and TRBJ1-5, the CDR3 gives the full variable domain: DTGVSQNPRHKITKRGQNVTFRCDPISEHNRLYWYRQTLGQGPEFLTYFQNEAQLEKSRLLSDRFSAERPKGSFSTLEIQRTEQGDSAMYLCASSSEGGAQPQHFGDGTRLSIL.